This record concerns one TCR beta chain sequence. The sample comes from a study of blood T cell repertoires in COVID-19. Across the study: Whether acute or convalescent, the COVID-19 samples came from the United States, Italy and Spain.

Membership in each cohort depended on participant-reported clinical history. Cohort 3 donors were reported recovered after two negative PCRs, clearance, or symptom resolution. Trimming shortened V by 1 base and J by 3 bases, and 12 bases separated the two germline ends. The CDR3 runs to 15 residues. Germline V gene data show CDR1 as MNHEY and CDR2 as SVGAGI. How the authors handled the data: Reference gene primer amplification gave nucleated cell count estimates. This table comes from immunoSEQ multiplex PCR, and its TCRdb copy is limited to in-frame clones, with some not included. For V, J and clone size, that table is used; D and trimming come from the DNA. The top ten clones hold about a tenth of a sample with around 310,000 clones, approximately 89% of them seen once.

The specimen sequenced was PBMCs or T cells enriched from blood (not recorded which). The origin of this receptor is a woman aged 30 to 39 who had recovered from COVID-19. The V call is TRBV6-5, the J call TRBJ1-1; D is undetermined. CDR3 loop: CASSYWRGGDTEAFF. The DNA for the CDR3 is TGTGCCAGCAGTTACTGGCGGGGTGGGGACACTGAAGCTTTCTTT.